The sequence of this T cell receptor beta chain was determined in a study of neoadjuvant anti-PD-1 for oral cavity cancer. Study-wide context: Patients without progression got a fourth dose around day 43.

CDR1 and CDR2 (germline): LNHDA, SQIVND (reference sequence). CDR3 length equals 13 residues. With 8 bases clipped from V and 1 base from J, the junction kept 2 bases outside the gene matches. The repertoire was sequenced with immunoSEQ multiplex PCR; TCRdb's copy has only in-frame clones and lacks some. This sample has about 8,000 clones, with 60% to 75% found just once. The sample's time point: after neoadjuvant nivolumab, at surgical resection. These oral cavity squamous cell carcinomas were HPV-negative and locally advanced. PBMCs were not maintained or expanded in culture before analysis. The origin of this receptor is a person between 40 and 80 years old with oral cavity squamous cell carcinoma. This chain connects TRBV19 to TRBJ1-5; 7 positions match TRBD1. The specimen was PBMCs, collected after nivolumab (anti-PD-1) treatment. CDR3 in amino acids: CASQGGSNQPQHF. CDR3 DNA: TGTGCCAGTCAGGGGGGCAGCAATCAGCCCCAGCATTTT.